These 9 T cell receptor beta chains were sequenced from one sample in a study of T cells after yellow fever vaccination (dated by TCRdb to about 2019). Interpreted using the paper, the treatment or condition label stands for: live attenuated yellow fever vaccine strain. Library prep was done by 5' RACE. TCRdb records Illumina HiSeq 2500 as the sequencer. TCRdb redid the processing of the public reads, applying fastp at Q25 and MiXCR, and retained in-frame beta chains. Each record represents a unique CDR3 protein, reported with the most common genes and DNA among its rows. Here the sample has about 580,000 distinct CDR3 sequences; about 15% occur a single time. Clones ranked in the top ten supply 17% of the sample. This sample comprised PBMCs, obtained around 5 days after the first yellow fever vaccination. The origin of the receptors is a man aged 18 to 30 who received the YFV17D yellow fever vaccine.

This clonotype was recorded once. The conserved phenylalanine or tryptophan normally closing the CDR3 is absent here, so this likely arose from a read error. The chain couples TRBV11-2 to TRBJ1-6; no reliable D call. From germline, CDR1 is SGHAT and CDR2 FQNNGV. The CDR3 runs to 11 residues. V shed 4 bases and J shed 5 bases, with 0 bases lying between them. CDR3 DNA sequence: TGTGCCAGCAGCTATAATTCACCCCTCCACTAT. Its protein product is CASSYNSPLHY.

This sequence joins TRBV7-2 and TRBJ1-5; maybe TRBD1 (5 bases). The germline gives CDR1 SGHTA, CDR2 FQGNSA. This CDR3 comprises 15 residues. Deletions cut 5 bases from V and 7 bases from J, with 18 bases between. Written as DNA, the CDR3 is TGTGCCAGCAGCCCCCGGGGCCAGGGCAGCCAGCCCCAGCATTTT. As protein: CASSPRGQGSQPQHF.

This clonotype was seen a few times. DNA of the CDR3: TGTGCCACCAGCAGTACTATTATTACGGGACAGGGGTACAATGAGCAGTTCTTC. It is translated as CATSSTIITGQGYNEQFF. This chain connects TRBV15 to TRBJ2-1, with 10 bases lining up with TRBD1. This CDR3 spans 18 amino acids. V lost 3 bases to trimming and J lost 4 bases; unmatched junction nucleotides: 12. The germline V gene has CDR1 LNHNV and CDR2 YYDKDF (reference sequence).

The chain employs TRBV6-4 and TRBJ2-6; D not resolved. In germline, CDR1 is MRHNA, CDR2 SNTAGT. The V end lost 2 bases, the J end lost 0 bases, and 5 bases lay between the germline ends. The CDR3 has 15 amino acids. For the CDR3, the DNA is TGTGCCAGCAGTGACAGCCACTCTGGGGCCAACGTCCTGACTTTC. Residues: CASSDSHSGANVLTF.

This clonotype was seen ten or more times. This chain connects TRBV5-4 to TRBJ2-7; TRBD1 matches 8 bases. This CDR3 contains 16 residues. Germline CDR1 and CDR2: SGHNT and YYREEE (reference sequence). V gave up 4 bases and J gave up 3 bases; unmatched junction bases: 12. CDR3 amino acids: CASSNGQGKMSYEQYV. The CDR3, as DNA: TGTGCCAGCAGCAACGGACAGGGAAAAATGAGCTACGAGCAGTACGTC.

This sequence joins TRBV6-2 or TRBV6-3 and TRBJ2-7; D is unclear. The CDR3 totals 13 residues. V lost 6 bases and J 7 bases, leaving 16 bases between the germline ends. Germline CDR1 reads MNHEY; CDR2 reads SVGEGT. The CDR3 region has the DNA TGTGCCAGCAGCCCGGGCCAGCTTGGGGAGCAGTACGTC. It translates to CASSPGQLGEQYV.

This clonotype was seen a few times. The rearrangement uses TRBV12-2 and TRBJ1-6; the tabulated D call, TRBD1, remains unverified against the DNA. TRBV12-2 is noted as a pseudogene. The CDR3 covers 16 residues. CDR3 bases: TGTGCAAGTCGCTTAGTGGGTCTGCGGACAGGGATTACCCTCCACTTT. Amino acids: CASRLVGLRTGITLHF.

The sample holds a few counts of this clonotype. The J gene is TRBJ1-2, the V gene TRBV7-9; TRBD1 might be the D (6 bases). V dropped 4 bases and J dropped 12 bases, with 15 bases sitting between them. CDR3 length: 12 residues. Germline V gene lookup returns CDR1 SEHNR and CDR2 FQNEAQ (reference sequence). CDR3 bases: TGTGCCAGCAGCTCGTCCGGGGGGCCGCACACCTTC. This translates into CASSSSGGPHTF.

V and J are TRBV5-1 and TRBJ1-6, with 10 positions matching TRBD1. J gave up 10 bases and V 0 bases, and 4 bases lay outside the gene matches. Germline V gives CDR1 SGHRS, CDR2 YFSETQ. The CDR3 sequence is 15 residues long. Here the CDR3 reads CASSLGDRGLSPLHF. In DNA, the CDR3 is TGCGCCAGCAGCTTGGGGGACAGGGGCTTGTCACCCCTCCACTTT.